This T cell receptor beta chain was captured in a study of blood T cell repertoires in COVID-19. The protocol was immunoSEQ multiplex PCR, while the TCRdb copy is restricted to in-frame clones and leaves out a portion. The sample carries around 43,000 clones, roughly 90% recorded once. This CDR3 spans 16 amino acids. V was clipped by 2 bases and J by 3 bases, with 14 bases between them. Germline CDR1 and CDR2: MNHEY and SVGEGT. Sequenced input: peripheral blood. The chain is built from TRBV6-2 or TRBV6-3 and TRBJ2-4, with D maybe TRBD1 (6 bases). The clonotype originates from a man in his fifties with active COVID-19. The CDR3 nucleotides are TGTGCCAGCAGTTACGACAGGATGAATGTCAAAAACATTCAGTACTTC. It specifies CASSYDRMNVKNIQYF.